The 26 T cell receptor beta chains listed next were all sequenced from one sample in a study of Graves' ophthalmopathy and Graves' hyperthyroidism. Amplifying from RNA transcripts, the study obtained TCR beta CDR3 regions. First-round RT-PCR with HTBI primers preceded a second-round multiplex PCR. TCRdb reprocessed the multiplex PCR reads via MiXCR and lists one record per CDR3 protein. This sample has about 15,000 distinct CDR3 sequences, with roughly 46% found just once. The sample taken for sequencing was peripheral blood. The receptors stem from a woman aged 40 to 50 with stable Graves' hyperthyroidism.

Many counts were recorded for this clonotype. The CDR3 region is CASSKGTAVPYGYTF. For the CDR3, the DNA is TGTGCCAGCAGCAAAGGGACAGCAGTACCCTATGGCTACACCTTC. V and J are TRBV9 and TRBJ1-2, with TRBD1 matching over 7 bases. The CDR3 consists of 15 residues. J lost 4 bases, V lost 4 bases, and 10 bases had no gene match. Germline values: CDR1 SGDLS, CDR2 YYNGEE.

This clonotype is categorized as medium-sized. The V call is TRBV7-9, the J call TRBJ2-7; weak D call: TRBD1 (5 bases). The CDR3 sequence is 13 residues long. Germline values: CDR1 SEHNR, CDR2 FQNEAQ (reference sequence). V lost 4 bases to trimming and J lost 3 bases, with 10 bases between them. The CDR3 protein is CASSSADSYEQYF. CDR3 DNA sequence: TGTGCCAGCAGCTCTGCCGACAGCTACGAGCAGTACTTC. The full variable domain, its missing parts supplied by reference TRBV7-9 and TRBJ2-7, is DTGVSQNPRHKITKRGQNVTFRCDPISEHNRLYWYRQTLGQGPEFLTYFQNEAQLEKSRLLSDRFSAERPKGSFSTLEIQRTEQGDSAMYLCASSSADSYEQYFGPGTRLTVT.

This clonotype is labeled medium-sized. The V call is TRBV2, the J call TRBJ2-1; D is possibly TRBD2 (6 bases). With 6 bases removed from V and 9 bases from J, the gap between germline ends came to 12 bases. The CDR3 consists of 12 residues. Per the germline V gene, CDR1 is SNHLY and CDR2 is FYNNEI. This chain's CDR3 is CASREPGGEQFF. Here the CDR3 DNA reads TGTGCCAGCAGAGAGCCCGGGGGTGAGCAGTTCTTC.

CDR3 DNA sequence: TGTGCCAGCAGCCAACAAAACATTCAGTACTTC. Residues: CASSQQNIQYF. The chain has TRBV3-1 and TRBJ2-4; D remains unclear. The germline CDR1 and CDR2 sequences are LGHDT and YNNKEL (reference sequence). This CDR3 is built from 11 residues. V lost 2 bases and J 5 bases, leaving 1 base between the germline ends.

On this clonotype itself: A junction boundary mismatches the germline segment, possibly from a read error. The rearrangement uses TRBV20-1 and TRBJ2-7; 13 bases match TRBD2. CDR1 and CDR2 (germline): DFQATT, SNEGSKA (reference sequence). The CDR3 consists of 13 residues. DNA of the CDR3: TGCAGTGCTCGGACTAGCGGGGGCTACGAGCAGAACTTC. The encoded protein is CSARTSGGYEQNF.

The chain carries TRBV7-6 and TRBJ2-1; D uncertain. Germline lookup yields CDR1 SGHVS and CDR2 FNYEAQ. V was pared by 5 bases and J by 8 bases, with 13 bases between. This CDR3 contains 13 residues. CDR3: CASSVWRADEQFF. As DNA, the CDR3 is TGTGCCAGCAGCGTCTGGCGCGCCGATGAGCAGTTCTTC.

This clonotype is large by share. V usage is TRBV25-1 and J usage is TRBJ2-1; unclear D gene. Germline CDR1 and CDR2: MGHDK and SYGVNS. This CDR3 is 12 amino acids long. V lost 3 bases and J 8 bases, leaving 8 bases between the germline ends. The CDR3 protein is CASSEVRHEQFF. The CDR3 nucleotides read TGTGCCAGCAGTGAGGTTCGGCATGAGCAGTTCTTC.

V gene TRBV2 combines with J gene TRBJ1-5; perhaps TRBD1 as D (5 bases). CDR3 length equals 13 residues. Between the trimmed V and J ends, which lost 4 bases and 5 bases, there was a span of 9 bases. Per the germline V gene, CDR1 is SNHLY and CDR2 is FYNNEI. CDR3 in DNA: TGTGCCAGCAGTGTACAGGAGCATCAGCCCCAGCATTTT. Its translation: CASSVQEHQPQHF.

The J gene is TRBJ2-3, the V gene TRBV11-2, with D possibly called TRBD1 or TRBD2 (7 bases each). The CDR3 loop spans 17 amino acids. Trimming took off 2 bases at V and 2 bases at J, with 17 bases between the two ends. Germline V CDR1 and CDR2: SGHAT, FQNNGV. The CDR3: CASSLWEGALSTDTQYF. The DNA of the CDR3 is TGTGCCAGCAGCTTATGGGAGGGGGCCTTATCCACAGATACGCAGTATTTT.

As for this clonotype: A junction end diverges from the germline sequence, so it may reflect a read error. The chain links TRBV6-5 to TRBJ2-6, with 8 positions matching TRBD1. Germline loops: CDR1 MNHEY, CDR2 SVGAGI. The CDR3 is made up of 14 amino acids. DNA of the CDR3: TGTGCCAGCAGTTACTCGACAGGGGTGAACACTGAAGCTTTC. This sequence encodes CASSYSTGVNTEAF.

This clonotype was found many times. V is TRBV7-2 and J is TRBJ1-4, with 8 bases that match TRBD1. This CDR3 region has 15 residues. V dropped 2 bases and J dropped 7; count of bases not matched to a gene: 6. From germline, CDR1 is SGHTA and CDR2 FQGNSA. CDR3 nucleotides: TGTGCCAGCAGCTTAAATACAGGGGGGGGTGAAAAACTGTTTTTT. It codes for CASSLNTGGGEKLFF.

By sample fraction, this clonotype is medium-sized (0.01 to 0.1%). The CDR3 protein is CSVSGSSGSRHNEQFF. Here the CDR3 DNA reads TGCAGCGTGAGTGGGTCTAGCGGGAGTAGACACAATGAGCAGTTCTTC. The V call is TRBV29-1, the J call TRBJ2-1, with 10 bases lining up with TRBD2. Trimming removed 6 bases from V and 5 bases from J; junction bases left unmatched: 13. Germline V lookup: CDR1 SQVTM, CDR2 ANQGSEA. The CDR3 sequence is 16 residues long.

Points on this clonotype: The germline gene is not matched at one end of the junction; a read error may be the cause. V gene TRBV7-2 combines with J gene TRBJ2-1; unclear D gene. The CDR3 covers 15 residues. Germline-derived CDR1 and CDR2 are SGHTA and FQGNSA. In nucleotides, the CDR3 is TGTGCCAGCAGCTCCACGAATGGGCTCCTCAGTGAGCAGTGCTTC. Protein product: CASSSTNGLLSEQCF.

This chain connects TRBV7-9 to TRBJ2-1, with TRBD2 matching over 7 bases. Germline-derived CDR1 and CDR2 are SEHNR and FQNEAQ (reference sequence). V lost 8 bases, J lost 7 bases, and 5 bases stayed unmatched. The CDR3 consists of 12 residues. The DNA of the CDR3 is TGTGCCAGCGGGAGGGTCGAAAATGAGCAGTTCTTC. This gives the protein CASGRVENEQFF.

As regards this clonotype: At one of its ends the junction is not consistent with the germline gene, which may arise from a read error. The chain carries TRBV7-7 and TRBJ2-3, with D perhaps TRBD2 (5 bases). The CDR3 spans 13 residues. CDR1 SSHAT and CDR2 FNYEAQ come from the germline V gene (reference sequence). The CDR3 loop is CASSLASGNTQYF. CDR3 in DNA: TGTGCTAGCAGCTTAGCGTCAGGCAATACGCAGTATTTT.

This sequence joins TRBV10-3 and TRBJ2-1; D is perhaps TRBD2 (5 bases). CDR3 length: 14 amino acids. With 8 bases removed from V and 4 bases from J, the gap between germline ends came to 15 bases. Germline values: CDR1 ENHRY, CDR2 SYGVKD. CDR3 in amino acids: CAIASGGGYNEQFF. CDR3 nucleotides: TGTGCCATCGCCTCTGGCGGAGGTTACAATGAGCAGTTCTTC.

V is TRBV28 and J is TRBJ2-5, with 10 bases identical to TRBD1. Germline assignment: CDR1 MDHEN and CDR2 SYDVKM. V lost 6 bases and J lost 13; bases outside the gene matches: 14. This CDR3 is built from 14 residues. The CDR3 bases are TGTGCCAGCAGATCCTCGACAGGGGGCTTGGCCCTGTACTTC. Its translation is CASRSSTGGLALYF. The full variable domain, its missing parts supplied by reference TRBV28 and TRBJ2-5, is DVKVTQSSRYLVKRTGEKVFLECVQDMDHENMFWYRQDPGLGLRLIYFSYDVKMKEKGDIPEGYSVSREKKERFSLILESASTNQTSMYLCASRSSTGGLALYFGPGTRLLVL.

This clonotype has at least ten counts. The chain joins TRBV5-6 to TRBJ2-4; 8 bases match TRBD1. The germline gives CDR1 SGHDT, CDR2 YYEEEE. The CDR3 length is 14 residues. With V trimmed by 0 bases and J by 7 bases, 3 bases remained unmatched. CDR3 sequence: CASSLAPGGNIQYF. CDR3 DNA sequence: TGTGCCAGCAGCTTGGCCCCAGGGGGCAACATTCAGTACTTC.

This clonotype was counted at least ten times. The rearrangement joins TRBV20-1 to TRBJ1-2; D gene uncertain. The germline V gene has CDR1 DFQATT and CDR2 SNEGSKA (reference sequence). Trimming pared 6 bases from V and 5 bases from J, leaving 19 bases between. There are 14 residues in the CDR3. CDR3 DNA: TGCAGTGCCACCTCGAAACAGACCCATTATGGCTACACCTTC. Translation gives CSATSKQTHYGYTF.

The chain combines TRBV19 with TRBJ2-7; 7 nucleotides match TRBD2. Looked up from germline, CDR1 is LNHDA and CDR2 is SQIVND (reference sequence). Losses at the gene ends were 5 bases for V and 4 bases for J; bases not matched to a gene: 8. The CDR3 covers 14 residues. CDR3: CASSPNSGGYEQYF. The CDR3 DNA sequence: TGTGCCAGTAGTCCCAACTCGGGAGGTTACGAGCAGTACTTC.

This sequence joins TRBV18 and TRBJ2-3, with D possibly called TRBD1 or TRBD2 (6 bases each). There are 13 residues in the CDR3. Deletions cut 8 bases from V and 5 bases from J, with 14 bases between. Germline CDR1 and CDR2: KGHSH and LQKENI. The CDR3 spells CASRWGAKDTQYF. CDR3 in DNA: TGTGCCAGCAGGTGGGGGGCTAAAGATACGCAGTATTTT.

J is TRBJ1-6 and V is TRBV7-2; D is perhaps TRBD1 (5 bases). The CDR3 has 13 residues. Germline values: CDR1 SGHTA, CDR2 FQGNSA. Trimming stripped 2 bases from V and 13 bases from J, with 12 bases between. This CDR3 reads CASSLTGRQPLHF. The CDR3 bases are TGTGCCAGCAGCTTAACGGGACGGCAGCCCCTCCACTTT.

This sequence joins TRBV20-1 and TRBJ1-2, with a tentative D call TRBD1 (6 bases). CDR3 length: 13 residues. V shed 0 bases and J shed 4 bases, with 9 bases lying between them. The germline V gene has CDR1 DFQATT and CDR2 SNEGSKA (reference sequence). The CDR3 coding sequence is TGCAGTGCTAGAGATCGGGACACCTATGGCTACACCTTC. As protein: CSARDRDTYGYTF.

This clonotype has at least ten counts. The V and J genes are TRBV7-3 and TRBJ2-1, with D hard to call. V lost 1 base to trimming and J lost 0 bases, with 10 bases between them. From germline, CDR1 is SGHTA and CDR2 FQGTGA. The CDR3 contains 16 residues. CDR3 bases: TGTGCCAGCAGCTTAAATGGCTGGGGCTCCTACAATGAGCAGTTCTTC. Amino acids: CASSLNGWGSYNEQFF.

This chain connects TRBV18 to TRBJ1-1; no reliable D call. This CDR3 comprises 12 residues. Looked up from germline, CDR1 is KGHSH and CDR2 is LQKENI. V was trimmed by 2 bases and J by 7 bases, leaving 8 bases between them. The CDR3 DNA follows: TGTGCCAGCTCACCAGGCCGAATTGAAGCTTTCTTT. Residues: CASSPGRIEAFF.

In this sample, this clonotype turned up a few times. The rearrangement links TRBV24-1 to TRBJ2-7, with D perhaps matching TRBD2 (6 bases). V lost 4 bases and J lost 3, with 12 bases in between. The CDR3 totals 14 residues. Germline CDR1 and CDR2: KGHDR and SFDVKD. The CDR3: CATSDPPRDYEQYF. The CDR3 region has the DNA TGTGCCACCAGTGACCCGCCGCGGGACTACGAGCAGTACTTC.